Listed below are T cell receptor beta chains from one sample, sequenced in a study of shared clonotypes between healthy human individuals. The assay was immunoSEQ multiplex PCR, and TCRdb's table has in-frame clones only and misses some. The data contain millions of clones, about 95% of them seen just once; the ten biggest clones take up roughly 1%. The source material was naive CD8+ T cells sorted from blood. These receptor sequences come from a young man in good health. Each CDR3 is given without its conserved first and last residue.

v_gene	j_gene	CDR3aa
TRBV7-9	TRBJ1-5	ASSLGETARGAQH
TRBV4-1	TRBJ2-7	ASSQDDGLATYEQY
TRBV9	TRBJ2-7	ASSPYSGRALNVFEQY
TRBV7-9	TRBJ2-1	ASSLPTGVYNEQF
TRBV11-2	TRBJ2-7	ASSPLQSSYEQY
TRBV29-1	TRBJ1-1	SGGEEAF
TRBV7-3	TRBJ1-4	ASSPGQGRGEKLF
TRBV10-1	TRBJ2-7	ASSESGGSYEQY
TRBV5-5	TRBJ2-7	ASSYRQSYEQY
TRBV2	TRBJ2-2	ASSPRESINTGELF